This T cell receptor (beta chain) was found in a study of CD8+ T cells in alopecia areata. Individuals with alopecia areata gave both lesional scalp punch biopsies and peripheral blood for collection. Isolated RNA was reverse transcribed into cDNA used as the sequencing template. Profiled with immunoSEQ multiplex PCR; TCRdb holds only in-frame clones, not every one. The sample carries approximately 82,000 clones, just over 50% recorded once. The V and J ends lost 8 bases and 8 bases respectively, with 6 bases between them. The CDR3 totals 8 residues. Germline V gene sequence: CDR1 SQVTM, CDR2 ANQGSEA. The study's findings and limits: Alopecia totalis/universalis scalp especially showed more expanded CD8+ clones than normal scalp. Normal-skin resident alphabeta T cells also appear among scalp sample sequences.

Note on this clone: As yet, its antigen is unknown.

Sequencing input: NKG2D-high CD8+ T cells sorted from blood. The TCR was taken from a human donor with alopecia areata. J is TRBJ1-2 and V is TRBV29-1, with no clear D. Here the CDR3 reads CSPDGYTF. The DNA of the CDR3 is TGCAGCCCTGACGGCTACACCTTC.